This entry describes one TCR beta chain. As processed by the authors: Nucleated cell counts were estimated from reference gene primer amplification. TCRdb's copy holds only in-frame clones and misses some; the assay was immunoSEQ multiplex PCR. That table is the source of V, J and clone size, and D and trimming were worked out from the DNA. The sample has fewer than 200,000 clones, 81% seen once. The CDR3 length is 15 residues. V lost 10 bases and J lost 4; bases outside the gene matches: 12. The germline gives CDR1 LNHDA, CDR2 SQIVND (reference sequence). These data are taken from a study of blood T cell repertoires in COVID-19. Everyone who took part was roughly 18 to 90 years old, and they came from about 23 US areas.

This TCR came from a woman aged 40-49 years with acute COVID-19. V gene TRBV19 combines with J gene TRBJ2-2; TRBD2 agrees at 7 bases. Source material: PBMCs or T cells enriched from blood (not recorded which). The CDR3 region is CAKPGRGRSTGELFF. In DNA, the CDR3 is TGTGCCAAGCCGGGGCGCGGGAGAAGCACCGGGGAGCTGTTTTTT.